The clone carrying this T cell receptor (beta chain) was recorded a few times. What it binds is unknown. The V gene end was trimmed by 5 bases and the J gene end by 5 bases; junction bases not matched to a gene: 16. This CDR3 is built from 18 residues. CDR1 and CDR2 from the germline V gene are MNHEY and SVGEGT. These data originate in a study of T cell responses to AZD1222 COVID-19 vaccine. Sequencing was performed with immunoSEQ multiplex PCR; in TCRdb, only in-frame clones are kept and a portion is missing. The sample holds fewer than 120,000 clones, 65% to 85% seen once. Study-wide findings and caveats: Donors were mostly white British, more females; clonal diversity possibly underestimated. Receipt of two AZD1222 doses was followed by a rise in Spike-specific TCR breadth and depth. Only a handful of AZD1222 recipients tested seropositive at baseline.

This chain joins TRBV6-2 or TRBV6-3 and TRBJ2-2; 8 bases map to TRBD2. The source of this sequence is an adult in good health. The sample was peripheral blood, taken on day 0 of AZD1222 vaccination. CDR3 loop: CASSGSGTSGLGTGELFF. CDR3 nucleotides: TGTGCCAGCAGTGGCTCCGGTACTAGCGGTCTGGGGACCGGGGAGCTGTTTTTT.